This is a list of T cell receptor beta chains from one sample in a study of T-cell memory formation after mild COVID-19. MiXCR, applied by TCRdb to the 5' RACE reads, yields one record per CDR3 protein. The sample has 350,000 to 500,000 distinct CDR3 sequences, 18% seen once. Material for sequencing was PBMCs or a T cell subset sorted from them (not recorded which). These receptors came from a man aged 18-30 years who had mild COVID-19 (a few samples of this study predate the infection). Cell type and time point are not known. CDR3s include the opening cysteine and the closing phenylalanine or tryptophan. D genes are given only for firm matches. Size tells how often a clone was seen (once, few, many) or the class of an expanded clone, and some rows leave it out.

few,TRBJ1-2,12,TRBV12-3/TRBV12-4,TRBD1,TGTGCCAGCAGTCTCGGACAGGAACGCTACACCTTC,CASSLGQERYTF
-,TRBJ2-4,15,TRBV5-4,-,TGTGCCAGCAGCGAGGGACATCCCTCGGGAAACATTCAGTACTTC,CASSEGHPSGNIQYF
-,TRBJ2-5,15,TRBV11-2,-,TGTGCCAGCAGGTCGCTCCCGGGCTCCCAAGAGACCCAGTACTTC,CASRSLPGSQETQYF
few,TRBJ2-3,14,TRBV7-6,TRBD2,TGTGCCAGCAGGGCGGGGGGGCAATCAGATACGCAGTATTTT,CASRAGGQSDTQYF
few,TRBJ1-2,11,TRBV27,-,TGTGCCACCCTCAGTAACTATGGCTACACCTTC,CATLSNYGYTF
few,TRBJ2-7,17,TRBV15,-,TGTGCCACCAGCAGCCCCCCGGGGGACGCGAGCTCCTACGAGCAGTACTTC,CATSSPPGDASSYEQYF
-,TRBJ1-3,18,TRBV7-9,-,TGTGCCAGCAGCTTACGTCGCCCCCTCGGGACACTGGGAAACACCATATATTTT,CASSLRRPLGTLGNTIYF
-,TRBJ2-5,14,TRBV20-1,TRBD2,TGCAGTTCCGAAGGGCGGGAGCTCGCAGAGACCCAGTACTTC,CSSEGRELAETQYF
-,TRBJ1-2,15,TRBV10-3,-,TGTGCCATCAGGGAATCCGGGAGCGGCAGCTATGGCTACACCTTC,CAIRESGSGSYGYTF
-,TRBJ2-3,15,TRBV2,TRBD1,TGTGCCAGCAGGAGGGACAGGGGCCTCTCAGATACGCAGTATTTT,CASRRDRGLSDTQYF
few,TRBJ1-2,15,TRBV9,-,TGTGCCAGCAGCGTAGATGGGCAGGCAGGTTATGGCTACACCTTC,CASSVDGQAGYGYTF
many,TRBJ1-1,17,TRBV5-1,TRBD1,TGCGCCAGCAGCCCGGTAGGGGGCCCGCGGCGAAACACTGAAGCTTTCTTT,CASSPVGGPRRNTEAFF
few,TRBJ2-7,13,TRBV20-1,-,TGCAGTGCTAGAAGTCGGGGGAACTACGAGCAGTACTTC,CSARSRGNYEQYF
-,TRBJ2-3,15,TRBV20-1,TRBD2,TGCAGTGCTAGAGATCTGCCGGGGGGGCGGGATACGCAGTATTTT,CSARDLPGGRDTQYF
-,TRBJ1-5,16,TRBV4-2,-,TGTGCCAGCAGCCAAGATCTAACCCATAGCAATCAGCCCCAGCATTTT,CASSQDLTHSNQPQHF
many,TRBJ1-2,14,TRBV20-1,-,TGCAGTGCTAGAGTGAGTAGAAGATTTTATGGCTACACCTTC,CSARVSRRFYGYTF
few,TRBJ2-1,15,TRBV20-1,TRBD2,TGCAGTGCTAACCGACCCGGGACTAGCGGCTACGAGCAGTTCTTC,CSANRPGTSGYEQFF
-,TRBJ1-1,13,TRBV6-1,-,TGTGCCAGCAGCCAGAGAGGGTACACTGAAGCTTTCTTT,CASSQRGYTEAFF
-,TRBJ2-5,13,TRBV27,-,TGTGCCAGCGGCCATTCCCCAGAAGAGACCCAGTACTTC,CASGHSPEETQYF
-,TRBJ1-1,16,TRBV11-2,-,TGTGCCAGCAGCTTAGGAGGGTACAGGGTGAACACTGAAGCTTTCTTT,CASSLGGYRVNTEAFF
-,TRBJ1-3,15,TRBV24-1,-,TGTGCCACCAGTTCATTTACAAGCTCTGGAAACACCATATATTTT,CATSSFTSSGNTIYF
many,TRBJ2-7,14,TRBV10-3,-,TGTGCCATCAGTGGACTTTTTGGAGGGGACGAGCAGTACTTC,CAISGLFGGDEQYF
few,TRBJ1-2,11,TRBV10-3,-,TGTGCCATCCAGGGATTAGGGGGCTACACCTTC,CAIQGLGGYTF
many,TRBJ1-3,18,TRBV7-3,TRBD1,TGTGCCAGCAGCTTTGGGGGACAGGGGAAACACTCTGGAAACACCATATATTTT,CASSFGGQGKHSGNTIYF